This paragraph covers one T cell receptor (beta chain) sequence. Its specificity is unknown. Looked up from germline, CDR1 is SGHDT and CDR2 is YYEEEE. The CDR3 contains 15 residues. V lost 3 bases and J lost 4, with 17 bases in between. These data belong to a study of OX40 agonist ivuxolimab in advanced cancers. About the research overall: Clinicians treated patients with ivuxolimab, an agonistic anti-OX40 (CD134) antibody. Those enrolled were approximately 78% male, with a mean age of 60 years and ages from about 20 to 80. Study outcomes and limitations: More expanded clones were found, on average, in CD8+ than in CD4+ T cells.

Produced via immunoSEQ multiplex PCR; TCRdb's table is partial and in-frame only. This table has 48,000 or so clones, about 81% appearing once. Sequences were derived from CD4+ or CD8+ T cells sorted from blood, sampled in a trial of the OX40 agonist ivuxolimab. This clonotype originated in an adult with an advanced solid tumor such as melanoma, head and neck, liver or kidney cancer. The rearrangement links TRBV5-6 to TRBJ2-7; TRBD2 is a possible D gene (6 bases). CDR3: CASSSSSAGRYEQYF. CDR3 nucleotides: TGTGCCAGCAGCTCCTCTAGTGCAGGGAGGTACGAGCAGTACTTC.